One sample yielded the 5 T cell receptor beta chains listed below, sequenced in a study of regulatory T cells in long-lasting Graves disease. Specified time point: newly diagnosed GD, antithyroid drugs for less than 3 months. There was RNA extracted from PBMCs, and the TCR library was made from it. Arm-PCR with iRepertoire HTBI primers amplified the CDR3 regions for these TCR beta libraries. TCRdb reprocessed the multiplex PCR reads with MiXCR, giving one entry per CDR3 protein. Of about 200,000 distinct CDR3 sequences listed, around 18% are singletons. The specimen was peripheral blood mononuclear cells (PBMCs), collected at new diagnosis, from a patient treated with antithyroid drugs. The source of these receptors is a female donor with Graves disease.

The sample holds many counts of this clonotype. The CDR3 region has the DNA TGTGCCAGCAGCGTATCGGTCAACAATGAGCAGTTCTTC. This sequence encodes CASSVSVNNEQFF. The chain is built from TRBV9 and TRBJ2-1; D gene unclear. The CDR3 loop spans 13 amino acids. Germline V gene lookup returns CDR1 SGDLS and CDR2 YYNGEE. Trimming stripped 1 base from V and 5 bases from J, with 7 bases between.

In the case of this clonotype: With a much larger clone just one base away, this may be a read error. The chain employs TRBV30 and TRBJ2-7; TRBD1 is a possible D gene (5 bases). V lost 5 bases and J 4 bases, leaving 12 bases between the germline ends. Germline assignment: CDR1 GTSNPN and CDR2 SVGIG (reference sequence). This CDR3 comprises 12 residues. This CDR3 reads CAWCHSGYEQYF. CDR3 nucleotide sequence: TGTGCCTGGTGTCATTCAGGGTACGAGCAGTACTTC.

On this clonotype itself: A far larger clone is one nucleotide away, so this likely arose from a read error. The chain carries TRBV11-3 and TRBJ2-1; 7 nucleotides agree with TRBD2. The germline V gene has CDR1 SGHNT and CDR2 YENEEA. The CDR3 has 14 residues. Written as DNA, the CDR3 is TGTGCCAGCAGCTTACTGGGACTACCCAATGGGCAGTTCTTC. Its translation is CASSLLGLPNGQFF. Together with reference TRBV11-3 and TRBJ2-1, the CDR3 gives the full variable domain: EAGVVQSPRYKIIEKKQPVAFWCNPISGHNTLYWYLQNLGQGPELLIRYENEEAVDDSQLPKDRFSAERLKGVDSTLKIQPAELGDSAVYLCASSLLGLPNGQFFGPGTRLTVL.

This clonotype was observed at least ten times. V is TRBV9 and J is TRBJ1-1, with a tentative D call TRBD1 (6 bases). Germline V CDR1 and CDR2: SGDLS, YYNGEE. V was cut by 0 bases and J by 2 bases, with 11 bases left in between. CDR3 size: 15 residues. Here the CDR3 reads CASSVEGGLNTEAFF. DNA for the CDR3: TGTGCCAGCAGCGTAGAGGGGGGCCTTAACACTGAAGCTTTCTTT.

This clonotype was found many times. The CDR3 DNA follows: TGTGCCAGCAGCTTAGAAATCACAGATACGCAGTATTTT. It translates to CASSLEITDTQYF. This rearrangement joins TRBV11-2 to TRBJ2-3; D not certain. The germline V and J ends were trimmed by 0 bases and 2 bases, with 3 bases remaining between them. This CDR3 spans 13 amino acids. CDR1 SGHAT and CDR2 FQNNGV come from the germline V gene. The full variable domain, in which reference TRBV11-2 and TRBJ2-3 provide the parts outside the CDR3, is EAGVAQSPRYKIIEKRQSVAFWCNPISGHATLYWYQQILGQGPKLLIQFQNNGVVDDSQLPKDRFSAERLKGVDSTLKIQPAKLEDSAVYLCASSLEITDTQYFGPGTRLTVL.